This TCR beta chain was identified in a study of shared clonotypes between healthy human individuals. Assay: immunoSEQ multiplex PCR; the TCRdb copy retains only in-frame clones and omits some. Altogether about 1.1 million clones are present, 70% to 80% being singletons, with the ten largest covering around 0.6%. Study-wide results and limits: Having only a few donors restricted how much genetic and exposure-history diversity was captured. What naive subsets generally showed was a larger estimated richness than memory subsets showed.

This clone was counted a few times. What it recognizes is unknown. This receptor was taken from a man between 18 and 29 years old in good health. Some clones in this sample may be carry-over from other donors' samples. Sequenced: memory CD4+ T cells from PBMCs. Subset defined: CD45RA-negative fraction.

Written as DNA, the CDR3 is TGCGCCAGCAGCCTTACAGGGAGAGGGACTAACTATGGCTACACCTTC. The encoded protein is CASSLTGRGTNYGYTF. The V and J genes are TRBV5-1 and TRBJ1-2, with a possible D match to TRBD1 (6 bases). The CDR3 consists of 16 residues. Germline CDR1 reads SGHRS; CDR2 reads YFSETQ. Trimming stripped 4 bases from V and 0 bases from J, with 16 bases between.